The clone carrying this T cell receptor beta chain has at least ten counts. Its antigen is as yet unknown. This sample is drawn from a study of spatial heterogeneity in lung cancer. Whole-study findings and limits: Detection of ubiquitous tumor TCRs in blood was higher at resection than follow-up.

Single TCR cDNA molecules each had their own unique molecular identifier. TCRdb ran MiXCR on the 5' RACE reads and lists one entry per CDR3 protein. The sample has approximately 52,000 distinct CDR3 sequences; around 6.7% are singletons. Per germline, CDR1 SNHLY and CDR2 FYNNEI. V was cut by 10 bases and J by 3 bases, with 9 bases left in between. This CDR3 has 12 residues. Time point specified: sample taken at primary tumor resection. Sequencing of whole RNA from tumor, nontumor lung or frozen PBMC involved no sorting. 72 TRACERx patients with early, untreated non-small cell lung cancer donated samples.

The source is a female donor with early-stage non-small cell lung cancer. The chain uses TRBV2 and TRBJ2-2, with a possible D match to TRBD1 (5 bases). Sample: PBMCs, taken at surgery. The CDR3 region is CATRADTGELFF. CDR3 nucleotides: TGTGCCACCAGGGCGGACACCGGGGAGCTGTTTTTT.